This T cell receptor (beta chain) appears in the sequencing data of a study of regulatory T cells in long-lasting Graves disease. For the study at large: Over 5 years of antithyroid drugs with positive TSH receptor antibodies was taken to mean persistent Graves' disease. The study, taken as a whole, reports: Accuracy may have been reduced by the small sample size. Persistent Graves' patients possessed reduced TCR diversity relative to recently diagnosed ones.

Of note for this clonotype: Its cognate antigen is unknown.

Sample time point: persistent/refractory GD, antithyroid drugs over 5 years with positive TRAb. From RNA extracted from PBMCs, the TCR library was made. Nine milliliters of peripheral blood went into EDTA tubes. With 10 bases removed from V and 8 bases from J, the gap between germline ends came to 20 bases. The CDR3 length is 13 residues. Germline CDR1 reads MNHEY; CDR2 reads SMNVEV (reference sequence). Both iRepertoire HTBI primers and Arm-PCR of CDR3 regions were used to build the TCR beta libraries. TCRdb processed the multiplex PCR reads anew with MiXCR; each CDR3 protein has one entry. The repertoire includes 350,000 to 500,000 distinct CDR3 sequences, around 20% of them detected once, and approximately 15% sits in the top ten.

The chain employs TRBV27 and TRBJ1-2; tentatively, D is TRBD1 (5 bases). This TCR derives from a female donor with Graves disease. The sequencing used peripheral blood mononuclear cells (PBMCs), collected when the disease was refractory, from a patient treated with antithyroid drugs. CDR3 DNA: TGTGCCACCCTTAAGGGCAGGGACGGCGGCTACACCTTC. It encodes CATLKGRDGGYTF.